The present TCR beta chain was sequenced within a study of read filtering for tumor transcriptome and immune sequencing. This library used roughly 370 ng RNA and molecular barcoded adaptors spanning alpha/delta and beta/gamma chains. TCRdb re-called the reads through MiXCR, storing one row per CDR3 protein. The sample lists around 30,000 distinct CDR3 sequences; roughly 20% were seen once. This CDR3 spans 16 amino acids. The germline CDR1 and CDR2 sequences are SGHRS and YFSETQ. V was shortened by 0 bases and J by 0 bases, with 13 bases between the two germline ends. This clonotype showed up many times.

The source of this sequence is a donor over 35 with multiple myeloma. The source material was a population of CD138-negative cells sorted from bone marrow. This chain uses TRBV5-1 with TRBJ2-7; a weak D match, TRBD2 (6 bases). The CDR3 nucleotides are TGCGCCAGCAGCTTGGCGGGAGCAGTCAGCTCCTACGAGCAGTACTTC. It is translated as CASSLAGAVSSYEQYF.